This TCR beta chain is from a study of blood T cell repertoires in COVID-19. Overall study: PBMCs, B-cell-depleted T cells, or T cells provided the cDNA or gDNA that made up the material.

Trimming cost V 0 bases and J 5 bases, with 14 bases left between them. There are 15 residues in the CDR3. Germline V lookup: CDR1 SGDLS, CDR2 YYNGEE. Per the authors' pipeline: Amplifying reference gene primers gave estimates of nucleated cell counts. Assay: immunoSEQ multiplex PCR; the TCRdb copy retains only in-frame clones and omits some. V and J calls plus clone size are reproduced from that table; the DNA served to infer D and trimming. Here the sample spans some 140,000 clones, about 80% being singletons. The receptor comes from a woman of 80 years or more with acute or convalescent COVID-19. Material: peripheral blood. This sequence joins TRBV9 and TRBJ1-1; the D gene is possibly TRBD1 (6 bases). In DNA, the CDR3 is TGTGCCAGCAGCGTAGTCCCAGGGGAGAAGACTGAAGCTTTCTTT. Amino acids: CASSVVPGEKTEAFF.